The rows below give T cell receptor beta chains drawn from one sample of a study of post-analysis software for immune sequencing data. MiXCR was run by TCRdb on the PCR reads, yielding one entry per CDR3 protein. The table records under 650,000 distinct CDR3 sequences, about 44% of them present only once. Input material: blood. Receptors originate from a girl aged 5-17 years with multiple sclerosis. The CDR3 runs from the conserved cysteine through the conserved F or W. D genes are given only for firm matches. The size field is filled for only some rows; it gives once, few, many or a size class.

J: TRBJ1-2; size: .; V: TRBV3-1; D: .; DNA: TGTGCCAGCAGCCAAGAAGGGTGCAGGGGAAGTTGTAACTATGGCTACACCTTC; CDR3: CASSQEGCRGSCNYGYTF
J: TRBJ1-2; size: .; V: TRBV5-5; D: .; DNA: TGTGCCAGCACGATTTCAAAGGGCGGGGGGGCTAACTATGGCTACACCTTC; CDR3: CASTISKGGGANYGYTF
J: TRBJ2-3; size: .; V: TRBV7-8; D: .; DNA: TGTGCCAGCAGCTTAGGGCAGCGCCTTAGCACAGATACGCAGTATTTT; CDR3: CASSLGQRLSTDTQYF
J: TRBJ1-1; size: .; V: TRBV12-3/TRBV12-4; D: .; DNA: TGTGCCATCGGCGGGGAGGGATCTTTCTTT; CDR3: CAIGGEGSFF
J: TRBJ2-3; size: .; V: TRBV20-1; D: .; DNA: TGCAGTGCTAGGTCTTCTGGGGGAGATACGCAGTATTTT; CDR3: CSARSSGGDTQYF
J: TRBJ2-7; size: .; V: TRBV10-3; D: TRBD2; DNA: TGTGCCATCAGGGATCCGGGACTAGCGGGAGTAAGCGACGAGCAGTACTTC; CDR3: CAIRDPGLAGVSDEQYF
J: TRBJ1-1; size: .; V: TRBV7-6; D: .; DNA: TGTGCCAGCAGCCATCTGGTGGGGGGCTTAATGAACACTGAAGCTTTCTTT; CDR3: CASSHLVGGLMNTEAFF
J: TRBJ2-7; size: .; V: TRBV5-4; D: TRBD2; DNA: TGTGCCAGCAGCCCACCGGGAGTAGCGGGAGAGGTCGAGCAGTACTTC; CDR3: CASSPPGVAGEVEQYF
J: TRBJ2-5; size: .; V: TRBV5-1; D: .; DNA: TGCGCCAGCAGCTTCCTACCGGGACTTCAAGAGACCCAGTACTTC; CDR3: CASSFLPGLQETQYF
J: TRBJ1-2; size: few; V: TRBV20-1; D: TRBD1; DNA: TGCAGTGCTTTACTCCGGGACAGGGGCAACTATGGCTACACCTTC; CDR3: CSALLRDRGNYGYTF
J: TRBJ1-4; size: .; V: TRBV20-1; D: .; DNA: TGCAGTGCTAGAGATGTTCTGGCCTCGGGGTCGGCCGAAAAACTGTTTTTT; CDR3: CSARDVLASGSAEKLFF
J: TRBJ2-7; size: .; V: TRBV7-6; D: .; DNA: TGTGCCAGCAGCGGTACAGGGCGCGAGCAGTACTTC; CDR3: CASSGTGREQYF
J: TRBJ2-4; size: .; V: TRBV4-1; D: TRBD2; DNA: TGCGCCAGCAGCCAAGAAGGGAAGCGGGGGGCCAAAAACATTCAGTACTTC; CDR3: CASSQEGKRGAKNIQYF
J: TRBJ2-5; size: .; V: TRBV6-2/TRBV6-3; D: .; DNA: TGTGCCAGCAGTTACGGTAGGGCTAGCCTCCAAGAGACCCAGTACTTC; CDR3: CASSYGRASLQETQYF
J: TRBJ1-1; size: once; V: TRBV7-9; D: .; DNA: TGTGCCCGGGAGATATTGAACACTGAAGCTTTCTTT; CDR3: CAREILNTEAFF
J: TRBJ2-5; size: .; V: TRBV5-1; D: .; DNA: TGCGCCAGCACCCACGCGGAGACCCAGTACTTC; CDR3: CASTHAETQYF
J: TRBJ2-3; size: .; V: TRBV6-1; D: TRBD1; DNA: TGTGCCAGCAGACCCTATGGACAGGGCCTAACTAGCACAGATACGCAGTATTTT; CDR3: CASRPYGQGLTSTDTQYF
J: TRBJ2-7; size: .; V: TRBV5-1; D: .; DNA: TGCGCCAGCAGCTTGGACCCATTTGGCGAGCAGTACTTC; CDR3: CASSLDPFGEQYF
J: TRBJ2-7; size: few; V: TRBV4-1; D: .; DNA: TGCGCCAGCAGCCCAGCCGGGGCACTTCCCTACGAGCAGTACTTC; CDR3: CASSPAGALPYEQYF
J: TRBJ2-6; size: .; V: TRBV3-1; D: TRBD1; DNA: TGTGCCAGCCAAACAGGGGGCTCTGGGGCCAACGTCCTGACTTTC; CDR3: CASQTGGSGANVLTF
J: TRBJ1-2; size: .; V: TRBV7-3; D: TRBD1; DNA: TGTGCCAGCAGCTTAACGGGGACAGACGGATACACCTTC; CDR3: CASSLTGTDGYTF
J: TRBJ1-6; size: .; V: TRBV5-1; D: .; DNA: TGCGCCAGCAGCTTGGTCGCAGGTCGAAGCTCCTATAATTCACCCCTCCACTTT; CDR3: CASSLVAGRSSYNSPLHF
J: TRBJ2-1; size: few; V: TRBV29-1; D: .; DNA: TGCAGCGTTGAAAGACCCCGGGACAATGAGCAGTTCTTC; CDR3: CSVERPRDNEQFF
J: TRBJ2-4; size: few; V: TRBV5-5; D: .; DNA: TGTGCCAGCAGCTTGTCCGCCAGCAACGGGGACATTCAGTACTTC; CDR3: CASSLSASNGDIQYF
J: TRBJ2-7; size: .; V: TRBV27; D: TRBD1; DNA: TGTGCCAGCAGTTTTTCACAGGGGGTCTCCTACGAGCAGTACTTC; CDR3: CASSFSQGVSYEQYF
J: TRBJ2-7; size: .; V: TRBV3-1; D: .; DNA: TGTGCCAGCAGCGTACAACTAGAGAACAGGAGACCCTACGAGCAGTACTTC; CDR3: CASSVQLENRRPYEQYF
J: TRBJ2-3; size: few; V: TRBV6-6; D: TRBD2; DNA: TGTGCCAGCAGCCGCCCCAGCGGGGGGACCACAGATACGCAGTATTTT; CDR3: CASSRPSGGTTDTQYF
J: TRBJ2-4; size: .; V: TRBV4-2; D: .; DNA: TGTGCCAGCAGCCAAGAACGAGGAAGTGGCATTCAGTACTTC; CDR3: CASSQERGSGIQYF
J: TRBJ2-3; size: .; V: TRBV10-3; D: .; DNA: TGTGCCGCCTTCGACACGCAGTATTTT; CDR3: CAAFDTQYF
J: TRBJ1-5; size: .; V: TRBV12-3/TRBV12-4; D: TRBD1; DNA: TGTGCCAGCAGTTACTATACCACAGGGGGCAATCAGCCCCAGCATTTT; CDR3: CASSYYTTGGNQPQHF
J: TRBJ2-5; size: .; V: TRBV6-5; D: TRBD1; DNA: TGTGCCAGCAGAGACAGGGGGAGATTTGAGACCCAGTACTTC; CDR3: CASRDRGRFETQYF
J: TRBJ2-3; size: few; V: TRBV5-1; D: TRBD2; DNA: TGCGCCAGCAGCCCCAGGACTAGCGGGAGCACAGATACGCAGTATTTT; CDR3: CASSPRTSGSTDTQYF
J: TRBJ2-1; size: few; V: TRBV20-1; D: TRBD2; DNA: TGCAGTGCTTCCTCACTAGCGGCTTCCTACAATGAGCAGTTCTTC; CDR3: CSASSLAASYNEQFF
J: TRBJ2-1; size: .; V: TRBV14; D: TRBD2; DNA: TGTGCCAGCAGCCAAAATCGGCGGGGGGGTAACAATGAGCAGTTCTTC; CDR3: CASSQNRRGGNNEQFF
J: TRBJ2-5; size: .; V: TRBV6-5; D: .; DNA: TGTGCCAGCAGTCCTTGGGGGACGAGGAAGGAGACCCAGTACTTC; CDR3: CASSPWGTRKETQYF
J: TRBJ2-1; size: .; V: TRBV7-6; D: .; DNA: TGTGCCAGCAGCTTCTCCACAGGTGTCTACAATGAGCAGTTCTTC; CDR3: CASSFSTGVYNEQFF
J: TRBJ2-7; size: many; V: TRBV13; D: TRBD2; DNA: TGTGCCAGCAGCTTCGTGGCTAGCGGGGGGGCCTACGAGCAGTACTTC; CDR3: CASSFVASGGAYEQYF
J: TRBJ2-7; size: .; V: TRBV7-9; D: .; DNA: TGTGCCAGCAGCCCACGGGAACGAAGGGGGTACGAGCAGTACTTC; CDR3: CASSPRERRGYEQYF
J: TRBJ1-2; size: .; V: TRBV19; D: .; DNA: TGTGCCAGTAGTACCGAACGGAACTATGGCTACACCTTC; CDR3: CASSTERNYGYTF
J: TRBJ2-7; size: .; V: TRBV4-1; D: .; DNA: TGCGCCAGCAGCCAACGTACAGCTTCCGACCGACCGTACGAGCAGTACTTC; CDR3: CASSQRTASDRPYEQYF
J: TRBJ2-1; size: .; V: TRBV5-1; D: TRBD1; DNA: TGCGCCAGCAGCTTGAGGTCAGGGGGAGATGAGCAGTTCTTC; CDR3: CASSLRSGGDEQFF
J: TRBJ2-5; size: .; V: TRBV27; D: .; DNA: TGTGCCAGCAGTTCCGGGACCGTATCTACGAAAGAGCAGTACTTC; CDR3: CASSSGTVSTKEQYF
J: TRBJ2-5; size: .; V: TRBV6-5; D: TRBD2; DNA: TGTGCCGGCAGTTACTCAGATGGCGGGAGGTCAGAGACCCAGTACTTC; CDR3: CAGSYSDGGRSETQYF
J: TRBJ2-7; size: few; V: TRBV4-1; D: .; DNA: TGCGCCAGCAGCCAAGACAATCGGGAGCTTTACGAGCAGTACTTC; CDR3: CASSQDNRELYEQYF
J: TRBJ1-2; size: once; V: TRBV7-2; D: .; DNA: TGTGCCAGCAGCCCCAGGACTCGGGATGGCTACACCTTC; CDR3: CASSPRTRDGYTF
J: TRBJ2-1; size: .; V: TRBV4-1; D: .; DNA: TGCGCCAGCAGCCAAGGAAGTTACTACAATGAGCAGTTCTTC; CDR3: CASSQGSYYNEQFF
J: TRBJ2-5; size: .; V: TRBV5-1; D: .; DNA: TGCGCCAGCAGCCCGGACGTACCTCGGGAGACCCAGTACTTC; CDR3: CASSPDVPRETQYF